This TCR beta chain is drawn from a study of identical twins. V lost 3 bases, J lost 7 bases, and 12 bases stayed unmatched. Looked up from germline, CDR1 is SGHRS and CDR2 is YFSETQ. CDR3 size: 15 residues. General study results and limits: Beta out-of-frame sequences displayed a weaker excess of sharing between twins. It was cross-sectional statistical analysis, not following the same donors, that the conclusions relied on.

A remark on this clonotype: Its target is unknown.

Through template switching, a universal primer site was introduced, and the cDNA contained unique molecular identifiers. TCRdb re-called the 5' RACE reads with MiXCR, one entry per CDR3 protein. The sample contains hundreds of thousands of distinct CDR3 sequences, about 20% of which appear only once. In addition, the sample was reused for a study of yellow fever vaccine responses in identical twins. That source adds: Reportedly, twins showed a vaccine T cell response that looked partly convergent and partly personalized.

The sequenced sample was CD4+ T cells sorted from blood. The source of this sequence is a woman aged 18-29 years in good health. The chain has TRBV5-1 and TRBJ2-7; 8 bases match TRBD1. For the CDR3, the DNA is TGCGCCAGCAGCTCTATTGGACAGGGATTGAGGGAGCAGTACTTC. This sequence encodes CASSSIGQGLREQYF.